This T cell receptor (beta chain) was observed in a study of blood T cell repertoires in COVID-19. The wider study: COVID-19 samples from acute and convalescent phases originated in the United States, Italy and Spain. The analysed material was cDNA or gDNA that came from T cells, B-cell-depleted T cells, or PBMCs.

This CDR3 contains 13 residues. CDR1 is SGHTA, CDR2 FQGNSA, per germline. The V and J ends lost 2 bases and 6 bases respectively, with 10 bases between them. Enrolled through a virtual design, the participants were between 18 and 89 years of age and came from under 25 US areas. The protocol was immunoSEQ multiplex PCR, while the TCRdb copy is restricted to in-frame clones and leaves out a portion. The top ten clones hold roughly 17% of a sample with about 190,000 clones, around 73% of them seen once. This TCR was recovered from a woman between 45 and 60 years old who had recovered from COVID-19. The sequenced sample was PBMCs or T cells enriched from blood (not recorded which). V gene TRBV7-2 combines with J gene TRBJ1-2, with D possibly being TRBD1 (5 bases). This CDR3 is CASSLPSGNGYTF. In nucleotides, the CDR3 is TGTGCCAGCAGCTTACCGTCAGGGAATGGCTACACCTTC.